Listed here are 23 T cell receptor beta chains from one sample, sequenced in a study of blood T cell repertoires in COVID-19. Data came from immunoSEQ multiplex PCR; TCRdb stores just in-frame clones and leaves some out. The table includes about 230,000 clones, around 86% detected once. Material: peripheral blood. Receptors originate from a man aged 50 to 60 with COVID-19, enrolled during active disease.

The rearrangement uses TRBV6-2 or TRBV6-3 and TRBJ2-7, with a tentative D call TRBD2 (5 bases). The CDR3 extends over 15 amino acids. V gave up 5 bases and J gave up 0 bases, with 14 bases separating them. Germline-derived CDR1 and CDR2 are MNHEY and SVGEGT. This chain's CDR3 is CASSPSGESSYEQYF. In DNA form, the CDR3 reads TGTGCCAGCAGTCCATCCGGGGAAAGCTCCTACGAGCAGTACTTC.

CDR3 in amino acids: CASSPPVLSSGGYEQYF. The DNA for the CDR3 is TGTGCCAGCAGCCCACCTGTGTTATCCAGCGGGGGCTACGAGCAGTACTTC. The rearrangement joins TRBV4-2 to TRBJ2-7; 8 bases are a match to TRBD2. V lost 4 bases, J lost 3 bases, and 14 bases stayed unmatched. The CDR3 has 17 residues. Germline V lookup: CDR1 LGHNA, CDR2 YNFKEQ.

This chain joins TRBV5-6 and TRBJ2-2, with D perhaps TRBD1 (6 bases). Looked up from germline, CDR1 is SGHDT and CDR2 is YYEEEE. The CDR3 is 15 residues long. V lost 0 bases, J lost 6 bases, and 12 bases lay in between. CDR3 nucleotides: TGTGCCAGCAGCTTGGTCCAGGGGTTGGCCGGGGAGCTGTTTTTT. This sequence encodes CASSLVQGLAGELFF.

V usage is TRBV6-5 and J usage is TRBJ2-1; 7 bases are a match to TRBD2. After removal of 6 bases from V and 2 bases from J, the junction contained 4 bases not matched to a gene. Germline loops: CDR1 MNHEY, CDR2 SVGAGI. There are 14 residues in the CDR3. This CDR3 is CASRHGRTYNEQFF. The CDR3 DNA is TGTGCCAGCAGGCACGGGAGGACCTACAATGAGCAGTTCTTC.

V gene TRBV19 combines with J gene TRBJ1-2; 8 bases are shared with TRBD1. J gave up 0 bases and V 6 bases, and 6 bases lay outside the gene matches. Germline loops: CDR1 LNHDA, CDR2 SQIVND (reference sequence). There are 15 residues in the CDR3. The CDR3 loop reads CASSKSGQANYGYTF. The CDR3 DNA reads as TGTGCCAGTAGCAAATCGGGACAGGCTAACTATGGCTACACCTTC.

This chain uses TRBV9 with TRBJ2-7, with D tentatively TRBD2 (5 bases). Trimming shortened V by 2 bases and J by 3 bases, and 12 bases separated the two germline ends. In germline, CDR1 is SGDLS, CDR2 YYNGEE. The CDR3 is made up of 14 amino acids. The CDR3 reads CASSVTSGNYEQYF. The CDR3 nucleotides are TGTGCCAGCAGCGTGACCAGCGGAAACTACGAGCAGTACTTC.

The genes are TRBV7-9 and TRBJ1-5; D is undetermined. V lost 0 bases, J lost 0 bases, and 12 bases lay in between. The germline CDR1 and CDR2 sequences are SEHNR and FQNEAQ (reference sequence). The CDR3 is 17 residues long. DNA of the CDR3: TGTGCCAGCAGCTTAGCGAGCGGAGGGTTTAGCAATCAGCCCCAGCATTTT. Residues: CASSLASGGFSNQPQHF.

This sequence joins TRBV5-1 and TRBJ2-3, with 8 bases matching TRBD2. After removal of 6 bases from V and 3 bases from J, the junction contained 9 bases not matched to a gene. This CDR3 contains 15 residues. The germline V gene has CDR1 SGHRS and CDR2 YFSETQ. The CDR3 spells CASIPSAGGTDTQYF. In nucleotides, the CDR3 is TGCGCCAGCATACCCTCGGCGGGGGGTACAGATACGCAGTATTTT.

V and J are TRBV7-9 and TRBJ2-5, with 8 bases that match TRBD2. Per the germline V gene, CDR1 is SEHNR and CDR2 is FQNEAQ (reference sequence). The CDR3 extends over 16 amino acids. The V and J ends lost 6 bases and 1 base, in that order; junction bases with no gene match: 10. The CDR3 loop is CASRPVGGGPQETQYF. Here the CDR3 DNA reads TGTGCCAGCAGACCCGTAGGCGGGGGGCCCCAAGAGACCCAGTACTTC.

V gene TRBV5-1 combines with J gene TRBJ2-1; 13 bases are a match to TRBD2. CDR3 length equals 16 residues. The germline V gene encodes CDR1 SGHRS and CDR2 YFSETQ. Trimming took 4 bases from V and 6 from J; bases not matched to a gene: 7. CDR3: CASSHGTSGKGNEQFF. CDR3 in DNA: TGCGCCAGCAGCCACGGGACTAGCGGGAAAGGCAATGAGCAGTTCTTC.

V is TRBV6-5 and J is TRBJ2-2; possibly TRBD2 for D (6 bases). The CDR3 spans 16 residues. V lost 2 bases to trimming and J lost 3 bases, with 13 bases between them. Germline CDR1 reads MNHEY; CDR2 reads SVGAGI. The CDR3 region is CASSYGTSMYTGELFF. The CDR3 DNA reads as TGTGCCAGCAGTTACGGAACTAGCATGTACACCGGGGAGCTGTTTTTT.

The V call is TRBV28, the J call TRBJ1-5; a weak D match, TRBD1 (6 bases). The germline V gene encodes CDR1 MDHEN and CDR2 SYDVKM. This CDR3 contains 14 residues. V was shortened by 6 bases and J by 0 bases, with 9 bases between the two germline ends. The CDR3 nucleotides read TGTGCCAGCAGAGGGACATATAGCAATCAGCCCCAGCATTTT. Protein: CASRGTYSNQPQHF.

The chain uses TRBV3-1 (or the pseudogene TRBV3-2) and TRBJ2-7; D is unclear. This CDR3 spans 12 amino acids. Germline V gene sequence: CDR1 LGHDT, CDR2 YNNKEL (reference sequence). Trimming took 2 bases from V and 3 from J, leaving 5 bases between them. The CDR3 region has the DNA TGTGCCAGCAGCCAATCCGGCTACGAGCAGTACTTC. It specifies CASSQSGYEQYF.

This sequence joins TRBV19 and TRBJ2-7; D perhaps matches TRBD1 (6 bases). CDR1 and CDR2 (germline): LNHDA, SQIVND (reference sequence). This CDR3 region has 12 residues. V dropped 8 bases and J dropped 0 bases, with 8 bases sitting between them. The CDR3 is CASGQYSYEQYF. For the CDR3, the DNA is TGTGCCAGTGGACAGTACTCCTACGAGCAGTACTTC. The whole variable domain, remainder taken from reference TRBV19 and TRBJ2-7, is DGGITQSPKYLFRKEGQNVTLSCEQNLNHDAMYWYRQDPGQGLRLIYYSQIVNDFQKGDIAEGYSVSREKKESFPLTVTSAQKNPTAFYLCASGQYSYEQYFGPGTRLTVT.

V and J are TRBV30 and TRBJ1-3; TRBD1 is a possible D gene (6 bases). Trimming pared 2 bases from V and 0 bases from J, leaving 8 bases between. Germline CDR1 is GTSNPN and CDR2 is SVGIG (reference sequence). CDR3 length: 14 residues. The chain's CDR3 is CAWSRGSSGNTIYF. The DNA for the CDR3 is TGTGCCTGGAGTAGGGGGAGCTCTGGAAACACCATATATTTT.

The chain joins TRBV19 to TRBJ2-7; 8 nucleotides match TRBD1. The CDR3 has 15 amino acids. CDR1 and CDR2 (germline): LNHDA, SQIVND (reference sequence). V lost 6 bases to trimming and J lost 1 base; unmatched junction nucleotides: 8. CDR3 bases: TGTGCCAGTAGACCAGGGGGCATGGAATCCTACGAGCAGTACTTC. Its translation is CASRPGGMESYEQYF.

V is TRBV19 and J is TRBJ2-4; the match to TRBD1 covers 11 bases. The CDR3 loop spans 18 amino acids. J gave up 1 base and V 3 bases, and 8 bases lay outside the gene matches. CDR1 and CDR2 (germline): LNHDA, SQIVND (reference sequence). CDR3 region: CASSMFGTGGIAKNIQYF. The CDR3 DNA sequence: TGTGCCAGTAGTATGTTCGGGACAGGGGGAATTGCCAAAAACATTCAGTACTTC.

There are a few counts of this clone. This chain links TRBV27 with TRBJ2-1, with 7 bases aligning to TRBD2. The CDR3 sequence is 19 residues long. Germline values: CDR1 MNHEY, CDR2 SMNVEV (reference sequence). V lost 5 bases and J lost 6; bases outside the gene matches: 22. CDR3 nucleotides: TGTGCCAGCAGTCCCCATGGACTAGATATTTTGGGCATACTCAATGAGCAGTTCTTC. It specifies CASSPHGLDILGILNEQFF.

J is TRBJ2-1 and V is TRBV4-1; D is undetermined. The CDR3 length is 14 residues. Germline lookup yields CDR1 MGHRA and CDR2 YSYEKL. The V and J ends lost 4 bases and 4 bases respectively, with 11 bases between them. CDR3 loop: CASSPGGLYNEQFF. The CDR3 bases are TGCGCCAGCAGCCCCGGCGGCCTTTACAATGAGCAGTTCTTC.

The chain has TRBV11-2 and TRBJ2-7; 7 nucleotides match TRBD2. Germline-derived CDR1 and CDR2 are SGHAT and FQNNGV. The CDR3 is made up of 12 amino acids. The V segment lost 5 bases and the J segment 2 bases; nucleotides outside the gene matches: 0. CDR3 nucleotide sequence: TGTGCCAGCAGCGGGGGGGCCTACGAGCAGTACTTC. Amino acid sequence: CASSGGAYEQYF.

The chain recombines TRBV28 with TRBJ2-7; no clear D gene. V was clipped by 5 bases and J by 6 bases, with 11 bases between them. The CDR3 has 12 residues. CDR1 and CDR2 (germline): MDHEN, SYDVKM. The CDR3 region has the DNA TGTGCCAGCAGTCCGATCCTCGGCGAGCAGTACTTC. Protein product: CASSPILGEQYF.

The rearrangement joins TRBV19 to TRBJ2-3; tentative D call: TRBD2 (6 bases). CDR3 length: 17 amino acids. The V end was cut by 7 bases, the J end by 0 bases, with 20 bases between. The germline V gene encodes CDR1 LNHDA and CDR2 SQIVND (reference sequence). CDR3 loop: CASTRTLRGTSTDTQYF. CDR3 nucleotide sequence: TGTGCCAGTACCAGAACCCTACGGGGGACTAGCACAGATACGCAGTATTTT.

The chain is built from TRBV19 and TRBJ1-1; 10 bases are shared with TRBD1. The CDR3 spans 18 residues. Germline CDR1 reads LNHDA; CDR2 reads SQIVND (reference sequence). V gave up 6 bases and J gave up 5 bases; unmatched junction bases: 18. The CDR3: CASRLNVPGQGWRTEAFF. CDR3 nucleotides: TGTGCCAGTAGACTAAACGTACCGGGACAGGGGTGGAGGACTGAAGCTTTCTTT.